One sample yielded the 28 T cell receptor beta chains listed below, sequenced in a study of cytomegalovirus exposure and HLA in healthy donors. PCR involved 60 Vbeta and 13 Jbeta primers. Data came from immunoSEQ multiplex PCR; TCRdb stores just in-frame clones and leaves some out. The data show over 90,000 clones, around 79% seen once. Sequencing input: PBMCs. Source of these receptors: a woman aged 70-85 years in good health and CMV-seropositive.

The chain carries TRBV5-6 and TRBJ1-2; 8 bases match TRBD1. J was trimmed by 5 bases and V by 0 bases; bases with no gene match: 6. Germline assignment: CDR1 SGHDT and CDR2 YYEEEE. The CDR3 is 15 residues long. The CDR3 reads CASSLVGGQGYGYTF. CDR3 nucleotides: TGTGCCAGCAGCTTGGTTGGTGGACAGGGTTATGGCTACACCTTC.

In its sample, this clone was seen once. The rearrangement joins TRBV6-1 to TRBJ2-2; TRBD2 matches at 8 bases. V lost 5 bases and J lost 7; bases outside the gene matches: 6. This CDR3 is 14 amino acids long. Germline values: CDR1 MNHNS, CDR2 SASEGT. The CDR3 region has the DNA TGTGCCAGCAGTCCTACGGGGGGGCTCGGGGAGCTGTTTTTT. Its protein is CASSPTGGLGELFF.

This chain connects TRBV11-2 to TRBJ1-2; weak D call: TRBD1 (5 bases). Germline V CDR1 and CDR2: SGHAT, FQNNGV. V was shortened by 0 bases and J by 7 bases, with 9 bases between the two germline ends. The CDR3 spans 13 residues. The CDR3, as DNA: TGTGCCAGCAGCTTAGATAATCAGGGTGGCTACACCTTC. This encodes CASSLDNQGGYTF.

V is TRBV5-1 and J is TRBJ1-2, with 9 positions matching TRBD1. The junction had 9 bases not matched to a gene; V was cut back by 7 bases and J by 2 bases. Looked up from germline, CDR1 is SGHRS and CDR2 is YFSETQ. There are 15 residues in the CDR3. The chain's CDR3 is CASSRPGQGNYGYTF. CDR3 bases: TGCGCCAGCTCAAGACCGGGACAGGGAAACTATGGCTACACCTTC. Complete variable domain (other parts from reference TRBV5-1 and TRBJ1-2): KAGVTQTPRYLIKTRGQQVTLSCSPISGHRSVSWYQQTPGQGLQFLFEYFSETQRNKGNFPGRFSGRQFSNSRSEMNVSTLELGDSALYLCASSRPGQGNYGYTFGSGTRLTVV.

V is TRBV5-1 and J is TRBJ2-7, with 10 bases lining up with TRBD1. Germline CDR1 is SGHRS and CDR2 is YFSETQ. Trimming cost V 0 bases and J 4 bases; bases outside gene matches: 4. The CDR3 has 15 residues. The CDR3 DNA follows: TGCGCCAGCAGCTTGGGACAGGGGGCCGGGTACGAGCAGTACTTC. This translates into CASSLGQGAGYEQYF.

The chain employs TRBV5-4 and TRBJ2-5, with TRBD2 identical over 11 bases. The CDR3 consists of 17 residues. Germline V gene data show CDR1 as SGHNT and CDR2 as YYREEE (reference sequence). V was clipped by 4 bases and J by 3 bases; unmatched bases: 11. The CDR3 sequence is CASSRLLAGGLKETQYF. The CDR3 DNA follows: TGTGCCAGCAGCCGGCTCTTAGCGGGAGGGCTAAAAGAGACCCAGTACTTC.

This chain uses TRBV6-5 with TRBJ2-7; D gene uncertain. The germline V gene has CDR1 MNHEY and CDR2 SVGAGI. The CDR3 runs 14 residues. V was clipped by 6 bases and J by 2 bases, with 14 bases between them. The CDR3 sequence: CASRSLNRAYEQYF. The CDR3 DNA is TGTGCCAGCAGAAGTCTGAACCGCGCCTACGAGCAGTACTTC.

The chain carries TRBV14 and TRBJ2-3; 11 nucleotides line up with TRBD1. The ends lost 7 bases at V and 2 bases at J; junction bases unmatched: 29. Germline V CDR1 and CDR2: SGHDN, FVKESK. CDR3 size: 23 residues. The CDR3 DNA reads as TGTGCCAGCACCCGAAGAGGGGGGGGGACCGGGACAGGGGGGTTAATTAACACAGATACGCAGTATTTT. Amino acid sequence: CASTRRGGGTGTGGLINTDTQYF.

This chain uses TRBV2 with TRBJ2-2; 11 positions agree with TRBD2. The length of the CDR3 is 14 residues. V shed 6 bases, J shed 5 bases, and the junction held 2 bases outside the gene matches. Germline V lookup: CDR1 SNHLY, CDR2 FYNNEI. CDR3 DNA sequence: TGTGCCAGCAGAAGGACTAGCGGGACCGGGGAGCTGTTTTTT. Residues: CASRRTSGTGELFF.

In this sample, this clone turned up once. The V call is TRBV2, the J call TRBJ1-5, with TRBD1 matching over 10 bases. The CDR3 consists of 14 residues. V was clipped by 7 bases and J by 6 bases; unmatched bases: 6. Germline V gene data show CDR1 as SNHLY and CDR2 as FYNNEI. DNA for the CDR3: TGTGCCAGCATTCGGGACAGGGGAATTCAGCCCCAGCATTTT. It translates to CASIRDRGIQPQHF.

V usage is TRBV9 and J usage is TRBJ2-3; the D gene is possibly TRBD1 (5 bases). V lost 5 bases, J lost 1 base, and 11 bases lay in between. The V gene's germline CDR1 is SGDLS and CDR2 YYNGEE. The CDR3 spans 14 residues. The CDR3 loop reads CASRAGFGTDTQYF. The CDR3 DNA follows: TGTGCCAGCAGGGCAGGGTTTGGCACAGATACGCAGTATTTT.

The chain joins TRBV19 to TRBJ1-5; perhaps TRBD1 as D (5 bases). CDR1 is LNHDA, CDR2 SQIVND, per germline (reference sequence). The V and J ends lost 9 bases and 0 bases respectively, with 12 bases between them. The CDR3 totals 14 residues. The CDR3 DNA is TGTGCCAGCACACAGGCGTATAGCAATCAGCCCCAGCATTTT. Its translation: CASTQAYSNQPQHF.

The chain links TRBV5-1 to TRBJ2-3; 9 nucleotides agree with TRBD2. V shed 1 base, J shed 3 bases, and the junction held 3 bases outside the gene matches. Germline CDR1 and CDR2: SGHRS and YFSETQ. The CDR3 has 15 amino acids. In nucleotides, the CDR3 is TGCGCCAGCAGCTTGCGTAGCGGGAGAACAGATACGCAGTATTTT. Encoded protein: CASSLRSGRTDTQYF.

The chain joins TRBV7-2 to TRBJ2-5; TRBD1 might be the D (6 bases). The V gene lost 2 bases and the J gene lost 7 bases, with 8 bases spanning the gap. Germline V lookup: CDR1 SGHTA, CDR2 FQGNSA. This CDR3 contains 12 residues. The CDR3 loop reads CASSLNRATQYF. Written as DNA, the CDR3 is TGTGCCAGCAGCTTAAACAGGGCGACCCAGTACTTC.

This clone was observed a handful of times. The CDR3 is CASSVSGEVANTGELFF. CDR3 sequence (DNA): TGTGCCAGCAGTGTCTCCGGGGAGGTTGCGAACACCGGGGAGCTGTTTTTT. V gene TRBV6-1 combines with J gene TRBJ2-2; D is perhaps TRBD2 (6 bases). CDR3 length equals 17 residues. CDR1 MNHNS and CDR2 SASEGT come from the germline V gene. V lost 4 bases, J lost 0 bases, and 15 bases lay in between.

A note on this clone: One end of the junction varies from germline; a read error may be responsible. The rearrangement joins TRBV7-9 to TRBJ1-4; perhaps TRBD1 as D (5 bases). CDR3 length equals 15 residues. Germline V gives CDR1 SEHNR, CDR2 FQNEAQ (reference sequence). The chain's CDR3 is CSSSLSKGTNEKLFF. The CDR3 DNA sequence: TGTTCCAGCAGTTTATCGAAGGGGACTAATGAAAAACTGTTTTTT.

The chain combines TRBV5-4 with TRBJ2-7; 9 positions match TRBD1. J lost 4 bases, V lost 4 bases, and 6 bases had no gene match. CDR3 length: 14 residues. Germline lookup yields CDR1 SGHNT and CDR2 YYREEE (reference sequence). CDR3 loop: CASSPGQGLYEQYF. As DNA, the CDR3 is TGTGCCAGCAGCCCCGGACAGGGGTTGTACGAGCAGTACTTC.

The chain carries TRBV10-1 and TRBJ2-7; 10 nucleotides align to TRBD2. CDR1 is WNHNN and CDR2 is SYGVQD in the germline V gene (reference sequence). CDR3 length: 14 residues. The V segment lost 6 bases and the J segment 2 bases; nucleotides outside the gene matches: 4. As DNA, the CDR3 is TGCGCCAGCAGCCGGACTAGCGGCCCCTACGAGCAGTACTTC. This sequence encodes CASSRTSGPYEQYF.

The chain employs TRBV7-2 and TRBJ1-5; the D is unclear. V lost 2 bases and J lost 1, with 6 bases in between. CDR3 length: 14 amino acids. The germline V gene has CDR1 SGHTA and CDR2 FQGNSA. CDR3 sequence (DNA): TGTGCCAGCAGCTTATTGTCGAGCAATCAGCCCCAGCATTTT. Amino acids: CASSLLSSNQPQHF. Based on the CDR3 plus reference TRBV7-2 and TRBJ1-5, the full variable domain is GAGVSQSPSNKVTEKGKDVELRCDPISGHTALYWYRQSLGQGLEFLIYFQGNSAPDKSGLPSDRFSAERTGGSVSTLTIQRTQQEDSAVYLCASSLLSSNQPQHFGDGTRLSIL.

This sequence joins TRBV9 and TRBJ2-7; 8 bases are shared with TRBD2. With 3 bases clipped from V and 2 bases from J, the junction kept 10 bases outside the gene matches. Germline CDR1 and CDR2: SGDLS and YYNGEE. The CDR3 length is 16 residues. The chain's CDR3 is CASSAGGLAGPYEQYF. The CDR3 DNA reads TGTGCCAGCAGCGCGGGTGGGCTAGCGGGCCCCTACGAGCAGTACTTC.

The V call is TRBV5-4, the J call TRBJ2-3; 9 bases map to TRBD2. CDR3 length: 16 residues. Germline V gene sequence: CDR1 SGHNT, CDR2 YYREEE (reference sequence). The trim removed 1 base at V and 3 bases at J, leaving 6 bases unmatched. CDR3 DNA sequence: TGTGCCAGCAGCTTGCGGCTAGCGGGAAGAACAGATACGCAGTATTTT. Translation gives CASSLRLAGRTDTQYF.

The CDR3 region has the DNA TGCGCCAGCAGCCAAAGCGACGGACTGAATGAAAAACTGTTTTTT. Translation gives CASSQSDGLNEKLFF. The chain links TRBV4-3 to TRBJ1-4; D is ambiguous. Between the trimmed V and J ends, which lost 2 bases and 5 bases, there was a span of 12 bases. The CDR3 runs 15 residues. Germline loops: CDR1 LGHNA, CDR2 YSLEER.

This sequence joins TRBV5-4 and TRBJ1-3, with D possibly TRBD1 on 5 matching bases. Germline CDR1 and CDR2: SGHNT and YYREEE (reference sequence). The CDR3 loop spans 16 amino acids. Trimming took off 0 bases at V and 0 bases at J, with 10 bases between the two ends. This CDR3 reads CASSLDRTFSGNTIYF. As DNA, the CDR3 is TGTGCCAGCAGCTTGGACAGGACCTTCTCTGGAAACACCATATATTTT.

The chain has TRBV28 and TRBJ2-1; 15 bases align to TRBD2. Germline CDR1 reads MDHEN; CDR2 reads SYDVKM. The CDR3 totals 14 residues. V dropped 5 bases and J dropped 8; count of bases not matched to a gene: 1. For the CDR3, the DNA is TGTGCCAGCAGTCGGACTAGCGGGAGGGATGAGCAGTTCTTC. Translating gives CASSRTSGRDEQFF. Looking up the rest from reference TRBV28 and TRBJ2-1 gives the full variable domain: DVKVTQSSRYLVKRTGEKVFLECVQDMDHENMFWYRQDPGLGLRLIYFSYDVKMKEKGDIPEGYSVSREKKERFSLILESASTNQTSMYLCASSRTSGRDEQFFGPGTRLTVL.

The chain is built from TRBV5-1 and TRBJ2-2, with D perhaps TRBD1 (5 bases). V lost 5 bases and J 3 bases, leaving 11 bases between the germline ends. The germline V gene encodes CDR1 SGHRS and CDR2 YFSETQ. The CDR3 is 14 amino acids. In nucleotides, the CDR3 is TGCGCCAGCAGGGTGCTACAGGACACCGGGGAGCTGTTTTTT. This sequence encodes CASRVLQDTGELFF.

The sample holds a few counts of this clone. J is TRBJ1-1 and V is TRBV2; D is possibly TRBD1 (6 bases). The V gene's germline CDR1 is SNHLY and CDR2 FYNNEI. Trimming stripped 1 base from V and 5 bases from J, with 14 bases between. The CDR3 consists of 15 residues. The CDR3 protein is CASSEGGRGRTEAFF. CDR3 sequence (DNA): TGTGCCAGCAGTGAAGGGGGCAGGGGAAGGACTGAAGCTTTCTTT. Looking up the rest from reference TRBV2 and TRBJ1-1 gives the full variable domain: EPEVTQTPSHQVTQMGQEVILRCVPISNHLYFYWYRQILGQKVEFLVSFYNNEISEKSEIFDDQFSVERPDGSNFTLKIRSTKLEDSAMYFCASSEGGRGRTEAFFGQGTRLTVV.

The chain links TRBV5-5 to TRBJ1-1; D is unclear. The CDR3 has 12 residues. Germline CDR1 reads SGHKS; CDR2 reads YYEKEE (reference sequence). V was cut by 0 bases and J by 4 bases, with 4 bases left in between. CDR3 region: CASSLGSTEAFF. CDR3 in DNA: TGTGCCAGCAGCTTGGGTAGCACTGAAGCTTTCTTT. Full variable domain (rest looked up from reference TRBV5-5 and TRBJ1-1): DAGVTQSPTHLIKTRGQQVTLRCSPISGHKSVSWYQQVLGQGPQFIFQYYEKEERGRGNFPDRFSARQFPNYSSELNVNALLLGDSALYLCASSLGSTEAFFGQGTRLTVV.

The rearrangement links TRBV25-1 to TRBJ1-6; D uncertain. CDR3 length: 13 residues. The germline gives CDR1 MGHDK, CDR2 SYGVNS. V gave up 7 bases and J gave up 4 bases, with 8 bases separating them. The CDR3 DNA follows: TGTGCCAGCAAAGACACATATAATTCACCCCTCCACTTT. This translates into CASKDTYNSPLHF.